This T cell receptor (beta chain) was identified during a study of blood T cell repertoires in COVID-19. Cohort assignment relied on participant-reported clinical history. Per the study methods: Cell counts per sample came from amplifying reference gene primers. Profiling relied on immunoSEQ multiplex PCR, and the TCRdb table lists in-frame clones only, not all of them. The V and J calls and clone size are taken from that table; D and trimming were inferred from the DNA. The sample consists of over 150,000 clones, 88% of them appearing once. CDR3 length: 13 residues. The ends were cut back, 5 bases at V and 4 bases at J, with 11 bases in the middle. Looked up from germline, CDR1 is SGHAT and CDR2 is FQNNGV.

Sequences were obtained from PBMCs or T cells enriched from blood (not recorded which). This TCR came from a woman under 30 who had recovered from COVID-19. The rearrangement uses TRBV11-2 and TRBJ1-2; D call uncertain. CDR3 in amino acids: CASSQDGGYGYTF. DNA of the CDR3: TGTGCCAGCAGCCAAGACGGAGGCTATGGCTACACCTTC.